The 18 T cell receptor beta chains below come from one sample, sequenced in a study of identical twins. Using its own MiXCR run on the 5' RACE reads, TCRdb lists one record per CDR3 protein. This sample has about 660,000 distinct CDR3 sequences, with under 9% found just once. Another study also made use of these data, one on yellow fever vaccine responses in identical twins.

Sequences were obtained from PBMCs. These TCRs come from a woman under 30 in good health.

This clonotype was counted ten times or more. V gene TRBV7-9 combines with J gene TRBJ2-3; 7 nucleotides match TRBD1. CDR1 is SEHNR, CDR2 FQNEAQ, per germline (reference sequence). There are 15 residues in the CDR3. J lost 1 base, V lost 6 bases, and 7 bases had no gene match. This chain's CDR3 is CASRDPQGRTDTQYF. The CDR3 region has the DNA TGTGCCAGCAGGGATCCACAGGGGCGCACAGATACGCAGTATTTT.

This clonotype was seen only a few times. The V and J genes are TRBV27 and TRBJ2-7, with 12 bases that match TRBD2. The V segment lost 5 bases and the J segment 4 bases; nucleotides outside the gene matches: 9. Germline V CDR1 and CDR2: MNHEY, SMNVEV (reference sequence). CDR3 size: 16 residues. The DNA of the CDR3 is TGTGCCAGCAGTCTGAGACTAGCGGGAGCGGTTTACGAGCAGTACTTC. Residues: CASSLRLAGAVYEQYF.

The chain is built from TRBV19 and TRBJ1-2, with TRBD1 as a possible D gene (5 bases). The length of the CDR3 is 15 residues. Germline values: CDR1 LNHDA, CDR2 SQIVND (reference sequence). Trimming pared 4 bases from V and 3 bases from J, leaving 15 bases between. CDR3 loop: CASSKGSTDYYGYTF. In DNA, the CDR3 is TGTGCCAGTAGTAAGGGATCGACAGACTACTATGGCTACACCTTC.

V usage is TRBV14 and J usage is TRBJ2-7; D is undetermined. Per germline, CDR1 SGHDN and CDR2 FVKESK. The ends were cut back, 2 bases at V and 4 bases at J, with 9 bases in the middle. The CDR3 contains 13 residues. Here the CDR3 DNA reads TGTGCCAGCAGCCAAACCCTGTATTACGAGCAGTACTTC. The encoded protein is CASSQTLYYEQYF.

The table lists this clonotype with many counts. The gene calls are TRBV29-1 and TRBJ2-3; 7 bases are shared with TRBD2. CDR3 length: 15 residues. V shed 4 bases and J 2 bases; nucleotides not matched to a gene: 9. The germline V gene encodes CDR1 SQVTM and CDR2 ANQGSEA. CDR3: CSVVWRETITDTQYF. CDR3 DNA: TGCAGCGTTGTATGGCGGGAGACCATCACAGATACGCAGTATTTT.

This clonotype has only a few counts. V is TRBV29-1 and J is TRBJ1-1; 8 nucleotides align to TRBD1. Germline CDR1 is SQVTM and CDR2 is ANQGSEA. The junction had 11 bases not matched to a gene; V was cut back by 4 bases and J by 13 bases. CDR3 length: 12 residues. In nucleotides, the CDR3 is TGCAGCGTTGGGGCAGGGGGCAATGTCGGTTTCTTT. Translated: CSVGAGGNVGFF.

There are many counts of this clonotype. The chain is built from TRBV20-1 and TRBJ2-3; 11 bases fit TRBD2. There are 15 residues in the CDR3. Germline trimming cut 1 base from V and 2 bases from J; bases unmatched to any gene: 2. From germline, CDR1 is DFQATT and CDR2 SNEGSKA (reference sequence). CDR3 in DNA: TGCAGTGCTAGAGTACTAGCGGGGGTCACAGATACGCAGTATTTT. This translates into CSARVLAGVTDTQYF.

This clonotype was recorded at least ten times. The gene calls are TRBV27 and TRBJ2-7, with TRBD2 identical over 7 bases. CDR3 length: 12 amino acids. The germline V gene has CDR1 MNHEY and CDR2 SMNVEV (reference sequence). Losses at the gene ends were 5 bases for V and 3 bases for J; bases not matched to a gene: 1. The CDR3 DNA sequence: TGTGCCAGCAGTGGCGGGGGCTACGAGCAGTACTTC. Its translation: CASSGGGYEQYF.

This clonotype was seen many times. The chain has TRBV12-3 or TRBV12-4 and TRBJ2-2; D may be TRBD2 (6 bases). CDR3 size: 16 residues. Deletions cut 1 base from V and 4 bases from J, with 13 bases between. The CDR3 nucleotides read TGTGCCAGCAGTTTAGGAGGGAGGAGTTTCACCGGGGAGCTGTTTTTT. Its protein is CASSLGGRSFTGELFF.

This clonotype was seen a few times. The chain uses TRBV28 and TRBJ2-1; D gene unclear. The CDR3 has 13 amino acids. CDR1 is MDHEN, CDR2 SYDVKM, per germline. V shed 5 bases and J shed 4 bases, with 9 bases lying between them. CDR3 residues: CASSVLLYNEQFF. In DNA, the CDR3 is TGTGCCAGCAGTGTATTGCTATACAATGAGCAGTTCTTC.

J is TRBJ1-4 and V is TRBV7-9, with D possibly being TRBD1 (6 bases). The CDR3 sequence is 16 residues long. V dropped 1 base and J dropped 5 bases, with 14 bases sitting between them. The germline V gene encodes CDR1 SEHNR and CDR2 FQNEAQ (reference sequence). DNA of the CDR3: TGTGCCAGCAGCTTAGGGGTTGGGGGCCCGAATGAAAAACTGTTTTTT. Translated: CASSLGVGGPNEKLFF.

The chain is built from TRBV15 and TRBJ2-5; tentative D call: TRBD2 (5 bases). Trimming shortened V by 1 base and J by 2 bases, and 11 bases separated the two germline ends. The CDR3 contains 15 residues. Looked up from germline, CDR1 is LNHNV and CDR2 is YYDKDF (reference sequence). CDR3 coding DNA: TGTGCCACCAGCAGAGGAGGCGGGCAGCAAGAGACCCAGTACTTC. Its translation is CATSRGGGQQETQYF.

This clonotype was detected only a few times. CDR3 sequence: CASSPGVGGYTF. CDR3 DNA: TGTGCCAGCAGCCCAGGGGTGGGCGGCTACACCTTC. This chain uses TRBV7-9 with TRBJ1-2, with D tentatively TRBD1 (6 bases). The length of the CDR3 is 12 residues. Trimming took 5 bases from V and 8 from J, leaving 12 bases between them. Per the germline V gene, CDR1 is SEHNR and CDR2 is FQNEAQ (reference sequence).

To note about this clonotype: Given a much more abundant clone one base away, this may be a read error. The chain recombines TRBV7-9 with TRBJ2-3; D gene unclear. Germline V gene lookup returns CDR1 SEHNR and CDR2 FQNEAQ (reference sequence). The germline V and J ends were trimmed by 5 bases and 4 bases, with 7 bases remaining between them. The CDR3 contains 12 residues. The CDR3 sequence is CASSQIADTQYF. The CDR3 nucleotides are TGTGCCAGCAGCCAAATAGCAGATACGCAGTATTTT.

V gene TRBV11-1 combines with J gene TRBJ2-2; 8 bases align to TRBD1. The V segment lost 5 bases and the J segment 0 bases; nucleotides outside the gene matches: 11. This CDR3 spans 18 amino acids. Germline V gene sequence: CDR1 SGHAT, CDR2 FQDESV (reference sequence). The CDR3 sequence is CASSPPGQVPANTGELFF. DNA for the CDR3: TGTGCCAGCAGCCCTCCGGGACAGGTCCCTGCGAACACCGGGGAGCTGTTTTTT.

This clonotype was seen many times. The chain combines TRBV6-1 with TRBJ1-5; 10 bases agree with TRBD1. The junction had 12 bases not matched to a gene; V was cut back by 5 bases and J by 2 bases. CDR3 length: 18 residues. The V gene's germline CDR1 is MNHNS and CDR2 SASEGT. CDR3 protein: CASSRGSAGTGGNQPQHF. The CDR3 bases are TGTGCCAGCAGTAGAGGATCAGCCGGGACAGGGGGCAATCAGCCCCAGCATTTT.

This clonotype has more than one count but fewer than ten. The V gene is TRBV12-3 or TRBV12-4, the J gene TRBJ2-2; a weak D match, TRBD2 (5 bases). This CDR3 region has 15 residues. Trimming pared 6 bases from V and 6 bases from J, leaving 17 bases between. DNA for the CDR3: TGTGCCAGCAGCGTAGTAGAGGGTTGGCCCGGGGAGCTGTTTTTT. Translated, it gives CASSVVEGWPGELFF.

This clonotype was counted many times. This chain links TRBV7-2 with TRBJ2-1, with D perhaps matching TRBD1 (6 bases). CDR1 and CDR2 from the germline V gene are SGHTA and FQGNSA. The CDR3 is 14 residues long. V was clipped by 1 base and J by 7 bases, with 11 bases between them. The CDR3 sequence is CASSLDRDTNEQFF. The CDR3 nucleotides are TGTGCCAGCAGCTTAGACCGGGACACAAATGAGCAGTTCTTC.